One sample yielded the 27 T cell receptor beta chains listed below, sequenced in a study of T cell responses to AZD1222 COVID-19 vaccine. The method was immunoSEQ multiplex PCR; TCRdb's version includes in-frame clones alone and lacks a portion of them. The repertoire holds 95,000 to 150,000 clones, with around 80% as singletons. The source material was peripheral blood, sampled 28 days after the second AZD1222 dose. The receptors stem from an adult who received the AZD1222 COVID-19 vaccine.

This CDR3 is CASSHGGSSNEKLFF. Written as DNA, the CDR3 is TGTGCCAGCAGCCATGGGGGTTCTTCTAATGAAAAACTGTTTTTT. V usage is TRBV14 and J usage is TRBJ1-4; perhaps TRBD1 as D (5 bases). This CDR3 has 15 residues. Trimming cost V 3 bases and J 3 bases, with 11 bases left between them. The germline CDR1 and CDR2 sequences are SGHDN and FVKESK.

This rearrangement joins TRBV7-2 to TRBJ1-1, with D unresolved. Trimming took off 4 bases at V and 2 bases at J, with 5 bases between the two ends. This CDR3 region has 12 residues. Germline CDR1 SGHTA, CDR2 FQGNSA. The CDR3 loop reads CASSSYNTEAFF. CDR3 DNA sequence: TGTGCCAGCAGCTCCTACAACACTGAAGCTTTCTTT.

This chain joins TRBV27 and TRBJ1-1; D gene unclear. The CDR3 covers 13 residues. Looked up from germline, CDR1 is MNHEY and CDR2 is SMNVEV (reference sequence). Trimming stripped 5 bases from V and 6 bases from J, with 13 bases between. The CDR3 DNA reads as TGTGCCAGCAGTACCCCGACCCGGGCTGAAGCTTTCTTT. It specifies CASSTPTRAEAFF.

DNA of the CDR3: TGTGCCAGCAGCTTATTGGGGGGATGGGAGGGGCAGCCCCAGCATTTT. This translates into CASSLLGGWEGQPQHF. The V gene is TRBV7-2, the J gene TRBJ1-5; a weak D match, TRBD1 (5 bases). Between the trimmed V and J ends, which lost 2 bases and 7 bases, there was a span of 18 bases. The CDR3 runs to 16 residues. The V gene's germline CDR1 is SGHTA and CDR2 FQGNSA. The whole variable domain, remainder taken from reference TRBV7-2 and TRBJ1-5, is GAGVSQSPSNKVTEKGKDVELRCDPISGHTALYWYRQSLGQGLEFLIYFQGNSAPDKSGLPSDRFSAERTGGSVSTLTIQRTQQEDSAVYLCASSLLGGWEGQPQHFGDGTRLSIL.

There are a few counts of this clone. The chain joins TRBV27 to TRBJ2-1; TRBD1 aligns across 9 bases. V lost 5 bases to trimming and J lost 6 bases; unmatched junction nucleotides: 5. Germline CDR1 reads MNHEY; CDR2 reads SMNVEV (reference sequence). The CDR3 covers 14 residues. In nucleotides, the CDR3 is TGTGCCAGCAGTGGACCGGGACAGGGCAATGAGCAGTTCTTC. This codes for CASSGPGQGNEQFF.

The V call is TRBV2, the J call TRBJ2-3, with D perhaps TRBD2 (6 bases). The germline V and J ends were trimmed by 6 bases and 0 bases, with 13 bases remaining between them. Looked up from germline, CDR1 is SNHLY and CDR2 is FYNNEI. The length of the CDR3 is 15 residues. CDR3 sequence reads: CASRVGLLSTDTQYF. In DNA, the CDR3 is TGTGCCAGCAGAGTAGGACTACTTAGCACAGATACGCAGTATTTT. Complete variable domain (other parts from reference TRBV2 and TRBJ2-3): EPEVTQTPSHQVTQMGQEVILRCVPISNHLYFYWYRQILGQKVEFLVSFYNNEISEKSEIFDDQFSVERPDGSNFTLKIRSTKLEDSAMYFCASRVGLLSTDTQYFGPGTRLTVL.

The V and J genes are TRBV11-2 and TRBJ1-2; 7 nucleotides match TRBD1. Germline values: CDR1 SGHAT, CDR2 FQNNGV. This CDR3 has 15 residues. Trimming cost V 4 bases and J 2 bases; bases outside gene matches: 7. CDR3 sequence: CASSYTGTANYGYTF. In DNA form, the CDR3 reads TGTGCCAGCAGCTACACCGGGACAGCCAACTATGGCTACACCTTC.

This clone was picked up one time. The chain employs TRBV10-1 and TRBJ2-1; D tentatively reads TRBD1 or TRBD2 (6 bases each). The length of the CDR3 is 14 residues. Between the trimmed V and J ends, which lost 0 bases and 12 bases, there was a span of 15 bases. The V gene's germline CDR1 is WNHNN and CDR2 SYGVQD (reference sequence). The CDR3, as DNA: TGCGCCAGCAGTGAGTCAAGGGGGACTCCGGTGCAGTTCTTC. This gives the protein CASSESRGTPVQFF.

The chain has TRBV3-1 (or the pseudogene TRBV3-2) and TRBJ1-2; a possible D gene is TRBD1 (6 bases). This CDR3 is built from 11 residues. The germline V gene has CDR1 LGHDT and CDR2 YNNKEL (reference sequence). V was shortened by 10 bases and J by 8 bases, with 14 bases between the two germline ends. This CDR3 is CATSQGAGYTF. CDR3 nucleotides: TGTGCCACCTCACAGGGAGCGGGCTACACCTTC.

In this sample, this clone turned up once. The chain employs TRBV7-2 and TRBJ1-5; D unclear. Germline-derived CDR1 and CDR2 are SGHTA and FQGNSA. This CDR3 region has 13 residues. Trimming took 4 bases from V and 6 from J, leaving 10 bases between them. CDR3 nucleotide sequence: TGTGCCAGCAGCTCCGGACGGTCTCAGCCCCAGCATTTT. As protein: CASSSGRSQPQHF.

The rearrangement links TRBV6-1 to TRBJ1-2; TRBD1 matches at 12 bases. Germline V lookup: CDR1 MNHNS, CDR2 SASEGT. This CDR3 region has 15 residues. Losses at the gene ends were 2 bases for V and 5 bases for J; bases not matched to a gene: 3. CDR3 nucleotide sequence: TGTGCCAGCAGTGAACCGGGACAGGGGGCTTATGGCTACACCTTC. This gives the protein CASSEPGQGAYGYTF.

The gene calls are TRBV5-4 and TRBJ1-1, with D possibly being TRBD1 (5 bases). V lost 0 bases and J 5 bases, leaving 17 bases between the germline ends. The CDR3 runs 16 residues. Per the germline V gene, CDR1 is SGHNT and CDR2 is YYREEE (reference sequence). The CDR3 DNA reads as TGTGCCAGCAGCTTGGGAGGTGGGGCCGCCGGGACTGAAGCTTTCTTT. Its protein product is CASSLGGGAAGTEAFF.

Written as DNA, the CDR3 is TGTGCCAGCAGCGTAGGCCCTGGGACTAGGGGGGCAGAGACCCAGTACTTC. It encodes CASSVGPGTRGAETQYF. V is TRBV9 and J is TRBJ2-5; 8 bases agree with TRBD2. Looked up from germline, CDR1 is SGDLS and CDR2 is YYNGEE. V gave up 0 bases and J gave up 4 bases; unmatched junction bases: 11. This CDR3 contains 17 residues.

The genes are TRBV7-8 and TRBJ1-5; no clear D gene. The CDR3 covers 13 residues. CDR1 and CDR2 (germline): SGHVS, FQNEAQ. V was clipped by 1 base and J by 7 bases, with 8 bases between them. The CDR3 loop reads CASSLVEGQPQHF. The CDR3 DNA is TGTGCCAGCAGCTTAGTCGAGGGACAGCCCCAGCATTTT.

This clone was observed a few times. The chain joins TRBV5-6 to TRBJ2-7; TRBD2 matches 7 bases. Germline values: CDR1 SGHDT, CDR2 YYEEEE. The CDR3 length is 13 residues. The V gene end was trimmed by 4 bases and the J gene end by 7 bases; junction bases not matched to a gene: 8. This chain's CDR3 is CASSIGRGGEQYF. CDR3 sequence (DNA): TGTGCCAGCAGCATCGGCCGGGGAGGGGAGCAGTACTTC.

The genes are TRBV29-1 and TRBJ1-1; 7 positions agree with TRBD1. Germline V gives CDR1 SQVTM, CDR2 ANQGSEA. CDR3 size: 14 residues. V trimming: 3 bases; J trimming: 5 bases; junction bases outside the gene matches: 9. CDR3 in DNA: TGCAGCGTTGATCCCTCAGACAGGGAAACTGAAGCTTTCTTT. This translates into CSVDPSDRETEAFF.

Here the CDR3 reads CASSQVRDSPLHF. In nucleotides, the CDR3 is TGTGCCAGCAGCCAAGTCCGGGATTCACCCCTCCACTTT. The chain couples TRBV3-1 (or the pseudogene TRBV3-2) to TRBJ1-6; no reliable D call. The CDR3 is 13 amino acids. The ends were cut back, 1 base at V and 8 bases at J, with 6 bases in the middle. The germline V gene has CDR1 LGHDT and CDR2 YNNKEL (reference sequence).

In this sample, this clone turned up once. The genes are TRBV20-1 and TRBJ2-5; D possibly corresponds to TRBD1 (6 bases). V lost 3 bases and J lost 5, with 13 bases in between. Germline V lookup: CDR1 DFQATT, CDR2 SNEGSKA (reference sequence). CDR3 length: 13 residues. The CDR3: CSASRGFAETQYF. In nucleotides, the CDR3 is TGCAGTGCTAGTAGGGGGTTTGCGGAGACCCAGTACTTC.

The chain couples TRBV7-2 to TRBJ2-2; 10 bases agree with TRBD2. The CDR3 has 16 residues. Losses at the gene ends were 1 base for V and 6 bases for J; bases not matched to a gene: 5. Germline V gene data show CDR1 as SGHTA and CDR2 as FQGNSA. Here the CDR3 reads CASSLVAGGTAGELFF. The CDR3 nucleotides read TGTGCCAGCAGCTTAGTAGCGGGGGGTACTGCCGGGGAGCTGTTTTTT. The whole variable domain, remainder taken from reference TRBV7-2 and TRBJ2-2, is GAGVSQSPSNKVTEKGKDVELRCDPISGHTALYWYRQSLGQGLEFLIYFQGNSAPDKSGLPSDRFSAERTGGSVSTLTIQRTQQEDSAVYLCASSLVAGGTAGELFFGEGSRLTVL.

The rearrangement links TRBV7-8 to TRBJ1-1; TRBD1 aligns across 8 bases. The germline gives CDR1 SGHVS, CDR2 FQNEAQ. The CDR3 is 14 residues long. V lost 6 bases, J lost 0 bases, and 3 bases stayed unmatched. CDR3 DNA sequence: TGTGCCAGCAGACCGGACAGGGTGAACACTGAAGCTTTCTTT. Translated, it gives CASRPDRVNTEAFF.

The chain employs TRBV4-3 and TRBJ1-5; TRBD1 agrees at 8 bases. CDR3 length equals 15 residues. CDR1 is LGHNA, CDR2 YSLEER, per germline. The V gene end was trimmed by 4 bases and the J gene end by 5 bases; junction bases not matched to a gene: 7. CDR3 DNA sequence: TGCGCCAGCAGCCTCAGGACAGGGTTCGATCAGCCCCAGCATTTT. Residues: CASSLRTGFDQPQHF.

About this clone itself: This specimen includes other DNA sequences encoding the same CDR3. The chain joins TRBV10-1 to TRBJ2-1, with 7 positions matching TRBD2. Germline V CDR1 and CDR2: WNHNN, SYGVQD (reference sequence). This CDR3 comprises 15 residues. The junction had 5 bases not matched to a gene; V was cut back by 3 bases and J by 3 bases. Here the CDR3 DNA reads TGCGCCAGCAGTGAATCCCGGGAGGTCTACAATGAGCAGTTCTTC. Amino acid sequence: CASSESREVYNEQFF.

The chain joins TRBV5-6 to TRBJ1-1; D may be TRBD1 (6 bases). The CDR3 consists of 15 residues. The ends were cut back, 4 bases at V and 2 bases at J, with 15 bases in the middle. Germline CDR1 is SGHDT and CDR2 is YYEEEE. This CDR3 reads CASSIFSGDNTEAFF. The CDR3 DNA is TGTGCCAGCAGCATCTTCTCAGGGGATAACACTGAAGCTTTCTTT.

In this sample, this clone turned up a few times. The CDR3 spells CASSRPRDRTNEQFF. The CDR3 coding sequence is TGTGCCAGCTCAAGACCTCGGGACAGGACCAATGAGCAGTTCTTC. V usage is TRBV18 and J usage is TRBJ2-1; 8 nucleotides line up with TRBD1. After removal of 5 bases from V and 6 bases from J, the junction contained 9 bases not matched to a gene. The CDR3 contains 15 residues. Per the germline V gene, CDR1 is KGHSH and CDR2 is LQKENI.

The V call is TRBV6-2 or TRBV6-3, the J call TRBJ1-5, with TRBD1 as a possible D gene (6 bases). V gave up 2 bases and J gave up 3 bases, with 23 bases separating them. From germline, CDR1 is MNHEY and CDR2 SVGEGT. This CDR3 contains 19 residues. Written as DNA, the CDR3 is TGTGCCAGCAGTTACCGAACCGGGACACAGATAGGGTTCAATCAGCCCCAGCATTTT. It is translated as CASSYRTGTQIGFNQPQHF.

This clone was seen once. The chain employs TRBV6-2 or TRBV6-3 and TRBJ2-7; 8 nucleotides agree with TRBD1. V gave up 6 bases and J gave up 5 bases; unmatched junction bases: 12. The CDR3 has 15 residues. Germline CDR1 MNHEY, CDR2 SVGEGT. The CDR3 spells CASSRPGTGIDEQYF. CDR3 bases: TGTGCCAGCAGCCGACCCGGGACAGGTATCGACGAGCAGTACTTC.

The rearrangement joins TRBV7-6 to TRBJ2-3, with D uncertain. Germline V CDR1 and CDR2: SGHVS, FNYEAQ. V lost 5 bases to trimming and J lost 0 bases, with 12 bases between them. The CDR3 is made up of 15 amino acids. Here the CDR3 reads CASSQMGSSTDTQYF. The DNA for the CDR3 is TGTGCCAGCAGCCAGATGGGCTCTAGCACAGATACGCAGTATTTT.